Below are 19 T cell receptor beta chains sequenced from a single sample in a study of cytomegalovirus exposure and HLA in healthy donors (dated by TCRdb to about 2017). Libraries were built with the immunoSEQ multiplex PCR assay. The multiplex PCR relied on a mix of 60 forward primers for TCR Vbeta segments and 13 reverse primers for TCR Jbeta segments. TCRdb carries this immuneACCESS record with in-frame sequences only. Its versions omit some clonotypes, under half of them owing to an unresolved V gene in the studies checked, with the rest unexplained. The sample profile shows 120,000 or so clones; 81% of them were found once. The ten largest clones capture 3% to 4% of the sample. Sequenced input: PBMCs. Source of these receptors: a man in his late teens or twenties in good health and CMV-seropositive.

The chain recombines TRBV6-1 with TRBJ2-4, with a tentative D call TRBD2 (6 bases). The length of the CDR3 is 15 residues. Trimming cost V 5 bases and J 9 bases, with 20 bases left between them. In germline, CDR1 is MNHNS, CDR2 SASEGT. CDR3 DNA: TGTGCCAGCAGTTCCCCCAAGGGAGGTTTAGGCATTCAGTACTTC. It is translated as CASSSPKGGLGIQYF.

This sequence joins TRBV2 and TRBJ2-7; 9 bases are a match to TRBD2. CDR1 and CDR2 from the germline V gene are SNHLY and FYNNEI. The CDR3 totals 16 residues. Losses at the gene ends were 6 bases for V and 3 bases for J; bases not matched to a gene: 12. For the CDR3, the DNA is TGTGCCAGCAGCCCACTCGGACTAGCGAGTCTCTACGAGCAGTACTTC. Amino acid sequence: CASSPLGLASLYEQYF.

This clone came up once. The V and J genes are TRBV6-5 and TRBJ2-5; the D gene is possibly TRBD2 (7 bases). V lost 7 bases and J lost 5, with 17 bases in between. The CDR3 is made up of 14 amino acids. CDR1 is MNHEY and CDR2 is SVGAGI in the germline V gene. The DNA for the CDR3 is TGTGCCAGCAAGCATCGGCGGGGGCTGGAGACCCAGTACTTC. This sequence encodes CASKHRRGLETQYF.

The rearrangement uses TRBV29-1 and TRBJ2-2, with D possibly being TRBD2 (5 bases). The germline gives CDR1 SQVTM, CDR2 ANQGSEA. V was shortened by 7 bases and J by 8 bases, with 14 bases between the two germline ends. The CDR3 length is 12 residues. CDR3 bases: TGCAGCGCCTTGAGCGGCCCTGGGGAGCTGTTTTTT. Its translation: CSALSGPGELFF.

This clone has more than one count but fewer than ten. Other DNA sequences in the sample encode the same CDR3. DNA of the CDR3: TGTGCCACCAGCAGAGATCTATCCTACGAGCAGTACTTC. This gives the protein CATSRDLSYEQYF. The gene calls are TRBV15 and TRBJ2-7; D not resolved. The CDR3 loop spans 13 amino acids. Germline V gives CDR1 LNHNV, CDR2 YYDKDF (reference sequence). Trimming pared 0 bases from V and 1 base from J, leaving 4 bases between.

This sequence joins TRBV5-6 and TRBJ1-2, with 9 nucleotides matching TRBD1. V gave up 3 bases and J gave up 5 bases; unmatched junction bases: 8. CDR3 size: 15 residues. Per germline, CDR1 SGHDT and CDR2 YYEEEE. The DNA for the CDR3 is TGTGCCAGCAGCTCGGGACAGGGAAGATTTTATGGCTACACCTTC. The encoded protein is CASSSGQGRFYGYTF.

The V call is TRBV5-5, the J call TRBJ2-7; 8 bases line up with TRBD1. The length of the CDR3 is 14 residues. CDR1 SGHKS and CDR2 YYEKEE come from the germline V gene (reference sequence). With V trimmed by 3 bases and J by 0 bases, 2 bases remained unmatched. The CDR3 nucleotides read TGTGCCAGCAGCTCCAGGGGGCCCTCCTACGAGCAGTACTTC. It specifies CASSSRGPSYEQYF.

This rearrangement joins TRBV7-6 to TRBJ1-4, with no clear D. Trimming removed 5 bases from V and 7 bases from J, with 20 bases in between. This CDR3 comprises 16 residues. Germline V lookup: CDR1 SGHVS, CDR2 FNYEAQ. This chain's CDR3 is CASSLFSRSEGEKLFF. The CDR3 nucleotides are TGTGCCAGCAGCCTATTCTCCCGGTCCGAGGGTGAAAAACTGTTTTTT.

J is TRBJ2-1 and V is TRBV27, with D maybe TRBD1 (6 bases). There are 17 residues in the CDR3. Germline-derived CDR1 and CDR2 are MNHEY and SMNVEV (reference sequence). The germline V and J ends were trimmed by 1 base and 1 base, with 14 bases remaining between them. The CDR3 DNA is TGTGCCAGCAGTTTATATTCGGACAGCCTATCCTACAATGAGCAGTTCTTC. Residues: CASSLYSDSLSYNEQFF.

The chain couples TRBV18 to TRBJ2-5, with 7 bases aligning to TRBD1. The CDR3 has 12 residues. The germline V gene has CDR1 KGHSH and CDR2 LQKENI. The V and J ends lost 4 bases and 4 bases, in that order; junction bases with no gene match: 0. For the CDR3, the DNA is TGTGCCAGCTCACGACAGGGAGAGACCCAGTACTTC. Amino acid sequence: CASSRQGETQYF.

The chain recombines TRBV30 with TRBJ2-5; D unclear. The germline V gene has CDR1 GTSNPN and CDR2 SVGIG (reference sequence). V lost 1 base and J 2 bases, leaving 11 bases between the germline ends. The CDR3 has 14 residues. The DNA of the CDR3 is TGTGCCTGGAGTGATGACATCGGTCAAGAGACCCAGTACTTC. Translation gives CAWSDDIGQETQYF. Looking up the rest from reference TRBV30 and TRBJ2-5 gives the full variable domain: SQTIHQWPATLVQPVGSPLSLECTVEGTSNPNLYWYRQAAGRGLQLLFYSVGIGQISSEVPQNLSASRPQDRQFILSSKKLLLSDSGFYLCAWSDDIGQETQYFGPGTRLLVL.

This clone appeared once. V usage is TRBV2 and J usage is TRBJ2-4; maybe TRBD1 (6 bases). Trimming stripped 2 bases from V and 9 bases from J, with 14 bases between. The CDR3 sequence is 14 residues long. Germline CDR1 SNHLY, CDR2 FYNNEI. This CDR3 reads CASSESVIGGIQYF. The CDR3 DNA sequence: TGTGCCAGCAGTGAATCAGTGATAGGGGGCATTCAGTACTTC.

This chain joins TRBV5-1 and TRBJ1-3, with D possibly being TRBD1 (6 bases). Per germline, CDR1 SGHRS and CDR2 YFSETQ. The CDR3 length is 16 residues. V lost 0 bases to trimming and J lost 3 bases, with 13 bases between them. For the CDR3, the DNA is TGCGCCAGCAGCTTGGCCCGGGGGGCGGATGGAAACACCATATATTTT. Amino acid sequence: CASSLARGADGNTIYF.

This clone was seen a single time. The same CDR3 can be traced to other DNA sequences in this sample. This rearrangement joins TRBV27 to TRBJ1-6, with 12 bases aligning to TRBD1. Germline V gives CDR1 MNHEY, CDR2 SMNVEV (reference sequence). The CDR3 totals 23 residues. The ends lost 3 bases at V and 6 bases at J; junction bases unmatched: 24. CDR3 in DNA: TGTGCCAGCAGTTTCGTCCCGGGGACAGGGGGCTCCTGGGGGGTGGTTGGTAATTCACCCCTCCACTTT. Translated: CASSFVPGTGGSWGVVGNSPLHF.

This chain links TRBV2 with TRBJ1-1; 7 nucleotides line up with TRBD1. Germline CDR1 and CDR2: SNHLY and FYNNEI. J was trimmed by 1 base and V by 4 bases; bases with no gene match: 9. The CDR3 sequence is 16 residues long. The CDR3 reads CASSGQTGLTNTEAFF. In nucleotides, the CDR3 is TGTGCCAGCAGTGGCCAGACAGGGCTAACGAACACTGAAGCTTTCTTT.

The chain uses TRBV4-3 and TRBJ1-2; D gene ambiguous. This CDR3 has 16 residues. Looked up from germline, CDR1 is LGHNA and CDR2 is YSLEER. The V end was cut by 0 bases, the J end by 6 bases, with 17 bases between. The CDR3 here is CASSQDVLLPTDGYTF. Written as DNA, the CDR3 is TGCGCCAGCAGCCAAGACGTTCTCCTTCCTACTGATGGCTACACCTTC.

This clone was recorded a few times. This CDR3 is CASSRVGMLGADYGYTF. As DNA, the CDR3 is TGTGCCAGTAGTAGGGTGGGTATGCTGGGAGCGGACTATGGCTACACCTTC. This sequence joins TRBV19 and TRBJ1-2; D is ambiguous. The length of the CDR3 is 17 residues. Trimming removed 4 bases from V and 3 bases from J, with 21 bases in between. Germline assignment: CDR1 LNHDA and CDR2 SQIVND (reference sequence).

The rearrangement links TRBV7-9 to TRBJ1-6; D remains ambiguous. The germline V gene has CDR1 SEHNR and CDR2 FQNEAQ (reference sequence). Trimming pared 4 bases from V and 8 bases from J, leaving 12 bases between. The CDR3 has 14 amino acids. Here the CDR3 reads CASSSRFGDSPLHF. The CDR3 bases are TGTGCCAGCAGCTCTCGATTCGGTGATTCACCCCTCCACTTT.

This sequence joins TRBV19 and TRBJ1-2; no reliable D call. Between the trimmed V and J ends, which lost 5 bases and 8 bases, there was a span of 9 bases. Germline V gene data show CDR1 as LNHDA and CDR2 as SQIVND (reference sequence). The CDR3 spans 11 residues. CDR3 amino acids: CASSFGRGYTF. The DNA for the CDR3 is TGTGCCAGTAGTTTTGGGCGCGGCTACACCTTC.